This T cell receptor beta chain emerged from a study of T cell responses to AZD1222 COVID-19 vaccine. There are 13 residues in the CDR3. Germline V gene lookup returns CDR1 SNHLY and CDR2 FYNNEI. The J segment lost 14 bases and the V segment lost 8 bases, leaving 13 bases of the junction unmatched. Points from the study as a whole: White British donors predominated, females outnumbered males, and clonal diversity was possibly underestimated. Unmutated variant regions reportedly attract nearly half of all spike-specific TCRs. Spike-specific TCR breadth and depth were elevated following two AZD1222 doses.

Second-dose schedules of about 4 or about 12 weeks were combined. Remarks on this clone: Its antigen is as yet unknown.

Measured with immunoSEQ multiplex PCR; TCRdb has only the in-frame clones, and not every one. Of 100,000 to 150,000 clones listed, approximately 91% are singletons. This receptor was taken from an adult who received the AZD1222 COVID-19 vaccine. This chain connects TRBV2 to TRBJ2-1; 9 bases are shared with TRBD2. This material consisted of peripheral blood, taken 28 days after the second AZD1222 dose. The CDR3 spells CASGTAREGLKFF. For the CDR3, the DNA is TGTGCCAGCGGGACTGCGCGGGAGGGCCTCAAGTTCTTC.